Below, 4 T cell receptor beta chains from the same sample are listed, as sequenced in a study of blood T cell repertoires in COVID-19. Assay: immunoSEQ multiplex PCR; the TCRdb copy retains only in-frame clones and omits some. The table records some 50,000 clones, under 80% of them present only once. The specimen sequenced was peripheral blood. These receptors originate from a human donor in a cohort sampled during active COVID-19.

The rearrangement links TRBV9 to TRBJ2-7, with TRBD1 matching 9 bases. V trimming: 3 bases; J trimming: 2 bases; junction bases outside the gene matches: 6. Looked up from germline, CDR1 is SGDLS and CDR2 is YYNGEE. The CDR3 extends over 15 amino acids. CDR3 in amino acids: CASSDPGQGAYEQYF. DNA for the CDR3: TGTGCCAGCAGCGACCCGGGACAGGGTGCCTACGAGCAGTACTTC.

V and J are TRBV3-1 (or the pseudogene TRBV3-2) and TRBJ2-3; TRBD2 aligns across 8 bases. CDR3 size: 14 residues. From germline, CDR1 is LGHDT and CDR2 YNNKEL (reference sequence). After removal of 6 bases from V and 1 base from J, the junction contained 3 bases not matched to a gene. The CDR3 loop reads CASSLAGRTDTQYF. The CDR3 DNA is TGTGCCAGCAGTCTAGCGGGTCGCACAGATACGCAGTATTTT.

The genes are TRBV19 and TRBJ1-2, with D unresolved. Germline V gene data show CDR1 as LNHDA and CDR2 as SQIVND (reference sequence). The V and J ends lost 8 bases and 4 bases respectively, with 8 bases between them. CDR3 length: 11 amino acids. As DNA, the CDR3 is TGTGCCAGTCGCGATCTCTATGGCTACACCTTC. Translation: CASRDLYGYTF.

The rearrangement joins TRBV9 to TRBJ2-7; 9 bases are a match to TRBD2. The CDR3 covers 15 residues. V lost 0 bases to trimming and J lost 4 bases; unmatched junction nucleotides: 5. CDR1 and CDR2 (germline): SGDLS, YYNGEE. The CDR3 loop is CASSVEASGNYEQYF. The CDR3 DNA reads TGTGCCAGCAGCGTAGAGGCTAGCGGGAATTACGAGCAGTACTTC.